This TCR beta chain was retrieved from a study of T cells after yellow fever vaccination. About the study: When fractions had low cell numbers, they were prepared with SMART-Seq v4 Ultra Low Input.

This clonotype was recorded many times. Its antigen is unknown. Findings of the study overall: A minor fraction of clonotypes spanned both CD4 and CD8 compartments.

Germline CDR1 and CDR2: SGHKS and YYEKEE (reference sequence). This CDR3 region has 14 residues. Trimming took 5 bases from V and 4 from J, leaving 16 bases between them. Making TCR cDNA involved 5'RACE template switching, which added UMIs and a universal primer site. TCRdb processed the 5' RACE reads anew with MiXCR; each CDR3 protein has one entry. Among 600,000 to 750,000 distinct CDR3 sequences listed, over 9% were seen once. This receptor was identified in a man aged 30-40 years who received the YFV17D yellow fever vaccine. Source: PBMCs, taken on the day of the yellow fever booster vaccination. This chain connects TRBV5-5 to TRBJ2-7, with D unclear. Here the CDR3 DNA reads TGTGCCAGCAGTTTTCAGATTTTCGGTTACGAGCAGTACTTC. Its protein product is CASSFQIFGYEQYF.